The following is a T cell receptor (beta chain) sequence with its context. Its specificity is not known. The record originates from a study of monozygotic twins with inflammatory bowel disease. The study's findings and limits: Against healthy co-twins, IBD patients had lower TCRbeta diversity (measured by inverse Simpson).

TCRdb re-called the 5' RACE reads and catalogs CDR3 proteins one per entry, DNA excluded. The sample holds over 150,000 distinct CDR3 sequences. The CDR3 sequence is 14 residues long. This TCR was recovered from a human donor with ulcerative colitis or Crohn's disease, or a healthy co-twin of an affected twin (not recorded which). The sequencing input was blood. The V and J genes are TRBV12-3 or TRBV12-4 and TRBJ2-3; the D call of TRBD1 rests on TCRdb alone, since no DNA is present to check it. The CDR3 protein is CASSFGLRGGTQYF.